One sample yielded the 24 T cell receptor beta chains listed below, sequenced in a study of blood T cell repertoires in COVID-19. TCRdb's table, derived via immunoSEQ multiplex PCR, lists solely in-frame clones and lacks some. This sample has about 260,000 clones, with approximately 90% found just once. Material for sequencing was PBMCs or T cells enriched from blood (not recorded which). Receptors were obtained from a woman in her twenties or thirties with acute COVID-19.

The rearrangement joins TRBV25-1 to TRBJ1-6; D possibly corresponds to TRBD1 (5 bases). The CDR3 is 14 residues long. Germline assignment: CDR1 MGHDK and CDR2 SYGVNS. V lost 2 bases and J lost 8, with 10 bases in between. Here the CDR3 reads CASSEDRIYSPLHF. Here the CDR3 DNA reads TGTGCCAGCAGTGAAGACAGAATCTATTCACCCCTCCACTTT.

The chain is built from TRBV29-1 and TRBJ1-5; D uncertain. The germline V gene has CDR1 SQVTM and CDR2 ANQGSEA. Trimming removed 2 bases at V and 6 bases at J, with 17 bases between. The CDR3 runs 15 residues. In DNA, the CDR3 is TGCAGCGTTGAACCCAGGTGCTCCCCGAGTCAGCCCCAGCATTTT. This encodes CSVEPRCSPSQPQHF.

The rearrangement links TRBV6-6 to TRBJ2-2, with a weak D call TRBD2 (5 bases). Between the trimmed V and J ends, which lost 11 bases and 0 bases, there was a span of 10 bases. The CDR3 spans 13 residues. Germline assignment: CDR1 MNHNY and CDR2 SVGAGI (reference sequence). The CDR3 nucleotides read TGTGCCGCAAGCGGTACGAACACCGGGGAGCTGTTTTTT. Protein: CAASGTNTGELFF.

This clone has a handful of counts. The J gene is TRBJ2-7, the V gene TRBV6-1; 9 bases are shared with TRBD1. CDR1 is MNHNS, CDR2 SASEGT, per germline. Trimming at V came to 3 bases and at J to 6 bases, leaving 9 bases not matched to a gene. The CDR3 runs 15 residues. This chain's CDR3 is CASSEAGQGSGEQYF. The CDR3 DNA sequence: TGTGCCAGCAGTGAGGCGGGACAGGGATCTGGCGAGCAGTACTTC.

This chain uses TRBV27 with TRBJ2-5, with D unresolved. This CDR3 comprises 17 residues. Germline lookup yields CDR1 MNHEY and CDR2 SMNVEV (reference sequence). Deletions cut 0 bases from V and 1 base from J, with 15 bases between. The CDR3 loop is CASSLSFPDGVQETQYF. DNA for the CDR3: TGTGCCAGCAGTTTATCCTTTCCAGATGGTGTCCAAGAGACCCAGTACTTC.

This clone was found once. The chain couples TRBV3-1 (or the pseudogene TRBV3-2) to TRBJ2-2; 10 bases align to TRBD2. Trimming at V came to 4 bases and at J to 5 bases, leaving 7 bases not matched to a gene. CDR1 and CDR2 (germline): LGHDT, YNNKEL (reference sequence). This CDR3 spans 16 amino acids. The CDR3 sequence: CASSLQAGGGTGELFF. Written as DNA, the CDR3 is TGTGCCAGCAGCCTACAAGCGGGAGGGGGGACCGGGGAGCTGTTTTTT.

The CDR3 sequence is CASTPGESYGYTF. In nucleotides, the CDR3 is TGTGCCAGTACCCCCGGGGAAAGCTATGGCTACACCTTC. This chain uses TRBV19 with TRBJ1-2; no reliable D call. This CDR3 comprises 13 residues. Trimming took off 7 bases at V and 4 bases at J, with 13 bases between the two ends. From germline, CDR1 is LNHDA and CDR2 SQIVND (reference sequence).

In DNA form, the CDR3 reads TGTGCCAGCAGAACTCTAGCGGGAGCAAGCAATGAGCAGTTCTTC. Translated, it gives CASRTLAGASNEQFF. V usage is TRBV27 and J usage is TRBJ2-1, with 10 bases that match TRBD2. In germline, CDR1 is MNHEY, CDR2 SMNVEV (reference sequence). CDR3 length equals 15 residues. Losses at the gene ends were 6 bases for V and 6 bases for J; bases not matched to a gene: 8.

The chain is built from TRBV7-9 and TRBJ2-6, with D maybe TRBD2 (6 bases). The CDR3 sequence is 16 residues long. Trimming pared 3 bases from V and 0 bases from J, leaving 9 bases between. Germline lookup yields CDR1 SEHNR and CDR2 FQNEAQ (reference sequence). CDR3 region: CASSFWRGSGANVLTF. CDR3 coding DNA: TGTGCCAGCAGCTTCTGGCGGGGCTCTGGGGCCAACGTCCTGACTTTC. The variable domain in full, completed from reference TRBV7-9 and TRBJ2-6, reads DTGVSQNPRHKITKRGQNVTFRCDPISEHNRLYWYRQTLGQGPEFLTYFQNEAQLEKSRLLSDRFSAERPKGSFSTLEIQRTEQGDSAMYLCASSFWRGSGANVLTFGAGSRLTVL.

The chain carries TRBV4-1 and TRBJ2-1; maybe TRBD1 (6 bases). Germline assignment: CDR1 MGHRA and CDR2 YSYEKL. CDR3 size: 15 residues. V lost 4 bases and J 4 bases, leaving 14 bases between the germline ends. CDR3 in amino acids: CASSRGGAGYNEQFF. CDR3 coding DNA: TGCGCCAGCAGCCGTGGGGGCGCCGGGTACAATGAGCAGTTCTTC.

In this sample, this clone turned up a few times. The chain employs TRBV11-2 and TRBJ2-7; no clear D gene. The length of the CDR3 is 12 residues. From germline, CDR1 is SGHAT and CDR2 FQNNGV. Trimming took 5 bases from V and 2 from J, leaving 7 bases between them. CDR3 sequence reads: CASSRSPYEQYF. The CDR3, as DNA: TGTGCCAGCAGCCGTAGCCCCTACGAGCAGTACTTC.

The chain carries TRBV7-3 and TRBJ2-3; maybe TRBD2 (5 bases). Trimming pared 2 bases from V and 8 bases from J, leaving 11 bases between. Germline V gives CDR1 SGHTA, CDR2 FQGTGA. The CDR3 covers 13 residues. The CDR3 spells CASSLGSEGTQYF. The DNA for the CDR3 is TGTGCCAGCAGCTTAGGTAGTGAGGGTACGCAGTATTTT. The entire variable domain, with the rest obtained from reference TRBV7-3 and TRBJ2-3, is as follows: GAGVSQTPSNKVTEKGKYVELRCDPISGHTALYWYRQSLGQGPEFLIYFQGTGAADDSGLPNDRFFAVRPEGSVSTLKIQRTERGDSAVYLCASSLGSEGTQYFGPGTRLTVL.

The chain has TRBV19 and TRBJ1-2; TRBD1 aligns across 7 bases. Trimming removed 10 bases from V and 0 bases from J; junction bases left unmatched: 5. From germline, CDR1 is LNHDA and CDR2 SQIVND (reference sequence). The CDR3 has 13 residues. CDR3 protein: CATGTDPNYGYTF. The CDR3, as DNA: TGTGCCACCGGGACAGACCCTAACTATGGCTACACCTTC.

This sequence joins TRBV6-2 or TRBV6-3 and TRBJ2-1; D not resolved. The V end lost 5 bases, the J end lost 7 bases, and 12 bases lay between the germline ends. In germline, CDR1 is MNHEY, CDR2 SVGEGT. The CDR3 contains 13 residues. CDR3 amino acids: CASSPAVLNEQFF. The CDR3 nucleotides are TGTGCCAGCAGTCCCGCGGTCCTTAATGAGCAGTTCTTC.

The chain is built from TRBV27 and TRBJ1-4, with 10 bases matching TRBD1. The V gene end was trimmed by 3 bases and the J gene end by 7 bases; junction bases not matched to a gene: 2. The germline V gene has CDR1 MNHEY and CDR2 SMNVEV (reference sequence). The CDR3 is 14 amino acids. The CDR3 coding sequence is TGTGCCAGCAGTTTGGACAGGGGGGGTGAAAAACTGTTTTTT. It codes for CASSLDRGGEKLFF. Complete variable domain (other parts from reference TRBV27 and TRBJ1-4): EAQVTQNPRYLITVTGKKLTVTCSQNMNHEYMSWYRQDPGLGLRQIYYSMNVEVTDKGDVPEGYKVSRKEKRNFPLILESPSPNQTSLYFCASSLDRGGEKLFFGSGTQLSVL.

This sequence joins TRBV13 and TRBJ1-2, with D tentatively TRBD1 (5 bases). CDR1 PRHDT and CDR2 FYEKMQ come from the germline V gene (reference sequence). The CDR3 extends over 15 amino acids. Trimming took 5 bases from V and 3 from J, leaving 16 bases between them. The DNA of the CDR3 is TGTGCCAGCAGCCTCGGGCTCCGGGGGGACTATGGCTACACCTTC. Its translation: CASSLGLRGDYGYTF.

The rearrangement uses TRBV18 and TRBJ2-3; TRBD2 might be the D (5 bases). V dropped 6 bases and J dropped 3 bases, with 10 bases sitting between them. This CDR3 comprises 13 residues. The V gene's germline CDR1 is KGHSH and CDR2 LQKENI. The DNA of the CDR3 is TGTGCCAGCTCGCGGGCCCCTACAGATACGCAGTATTTT. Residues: CASSRAPTDTQYF.

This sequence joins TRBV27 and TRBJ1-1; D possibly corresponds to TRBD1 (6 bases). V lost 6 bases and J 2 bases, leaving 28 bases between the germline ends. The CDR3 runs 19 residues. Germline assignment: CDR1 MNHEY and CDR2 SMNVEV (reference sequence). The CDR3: CASSPGMGEGGGVNTEAFF. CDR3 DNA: TGTGCCAGCAGCCCCGGGATGGGTGAGGGAGGGGGAGTTAACACTGAAGCTTTCTTT.

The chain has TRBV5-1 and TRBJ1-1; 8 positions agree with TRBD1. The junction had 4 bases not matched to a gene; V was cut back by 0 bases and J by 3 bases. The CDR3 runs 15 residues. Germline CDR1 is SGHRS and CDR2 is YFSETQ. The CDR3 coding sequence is TGCGCCAGCAGCTTGGGTAGGACAGGGCACACTGAAGCTTTCTTT. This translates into CASSLGRTGHTEAFF.

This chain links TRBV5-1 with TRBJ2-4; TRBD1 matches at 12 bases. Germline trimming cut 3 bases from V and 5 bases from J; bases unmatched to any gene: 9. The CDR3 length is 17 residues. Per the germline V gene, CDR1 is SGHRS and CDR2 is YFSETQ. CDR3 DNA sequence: TGCGCCAGCAGCTCAACCGGGACAGGGGGCTCTGAAAACATTCAGTACTTC. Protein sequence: CASSSTGTGGSENIQYF.

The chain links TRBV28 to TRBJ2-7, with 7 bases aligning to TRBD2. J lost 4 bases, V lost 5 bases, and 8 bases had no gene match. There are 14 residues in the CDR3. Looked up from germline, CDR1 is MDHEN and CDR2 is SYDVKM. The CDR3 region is CASSPGTIWYEQYF. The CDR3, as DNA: TGTGCCAGCAGTCCCGGGACTATCTGGTACGAGCAGTACTTC. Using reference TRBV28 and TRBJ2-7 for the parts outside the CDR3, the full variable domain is DVKVTQSSRYLVKRTGEKVFLECVQDMDHENMFWYRQDPGLGLRLIYFSYDVKMKEKGDIPEGYSVSREKKERFSLILESASTNQTSMYLCASSPGTIWYEQYFGPGTRLTVT.

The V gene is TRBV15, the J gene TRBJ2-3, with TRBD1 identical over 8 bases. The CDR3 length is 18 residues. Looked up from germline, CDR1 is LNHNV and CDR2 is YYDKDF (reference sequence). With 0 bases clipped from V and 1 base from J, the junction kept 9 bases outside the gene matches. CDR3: CATSRDRTGTGGTDTQYF. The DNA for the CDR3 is TGTGCCACCAGCAGAGACCGTACCGGGACAGGAGGCACAGATACGCAGTATTTT. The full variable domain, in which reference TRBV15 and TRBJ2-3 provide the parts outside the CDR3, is DAMVIQNPRYQVTQFGKPVTLSCSQTLNHNVMYWYQQKSSQAPKLLFHYYDKDFNNEADTPDNFQSRRPNTSFCFLDIRSPGLGDTAMYLCATSRDRTGTGGTDTQYFGPGTRLTVL.

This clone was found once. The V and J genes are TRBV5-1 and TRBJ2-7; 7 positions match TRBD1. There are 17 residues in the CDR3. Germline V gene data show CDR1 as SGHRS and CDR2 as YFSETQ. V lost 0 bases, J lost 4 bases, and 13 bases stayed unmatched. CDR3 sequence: CASSLEVPNRGLYEQYF. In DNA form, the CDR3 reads TGCGCCAGCAGCTTGGAGGTCCCCAACAGGGGATTGTACGAGCAGTACTTC.

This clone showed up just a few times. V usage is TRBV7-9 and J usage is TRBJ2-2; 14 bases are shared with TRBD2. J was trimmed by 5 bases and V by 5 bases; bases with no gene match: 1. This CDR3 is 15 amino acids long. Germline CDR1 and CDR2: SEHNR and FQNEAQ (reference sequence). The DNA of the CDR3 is TGTGCCAGCAGCAGGACTAGCGGGAGGACCGGGGAGCTGTTTTTT. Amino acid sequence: CASSRTSGRTGELFF.